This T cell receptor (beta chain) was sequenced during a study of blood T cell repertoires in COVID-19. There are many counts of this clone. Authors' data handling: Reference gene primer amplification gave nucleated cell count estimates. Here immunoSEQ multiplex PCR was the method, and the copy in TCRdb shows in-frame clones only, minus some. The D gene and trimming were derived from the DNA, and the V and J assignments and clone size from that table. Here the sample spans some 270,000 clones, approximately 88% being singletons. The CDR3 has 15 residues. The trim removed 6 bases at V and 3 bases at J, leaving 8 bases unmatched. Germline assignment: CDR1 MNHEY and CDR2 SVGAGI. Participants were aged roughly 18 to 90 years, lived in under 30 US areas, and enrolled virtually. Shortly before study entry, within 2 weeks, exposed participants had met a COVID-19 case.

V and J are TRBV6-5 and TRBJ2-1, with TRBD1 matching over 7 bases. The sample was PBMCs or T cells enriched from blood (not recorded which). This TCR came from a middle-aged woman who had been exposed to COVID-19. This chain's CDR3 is CASSSGTDNYNEQFF. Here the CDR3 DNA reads TGTGCCAGCAGCTCCGGGACAGATAACTACAATGAGCAGTTCTTC.